The clone carrying this T cell receptor (beta chain) appeared once. This CDR3 region has 15 residues. Trimming shortened V by 4 bases and J by 1 base, and 9 bases separated the two germline ends. Germline CDR1 and CDR2: SGHTS and YDEGEE. Measured with immunoSEQ multiplex PCR; TCRdb has only the in-frame clones, and not every one. The sample has some 170,000 clones; around four fifths are singletons. This sample was taken from a study of blood T cell repertoires in COVID-19. In the study overall: Sites across the United States, Italy and Spain contributed samples from acute and convalescent COVID-19.

The TCR comes from a man between 65 and 79 years old with acute or convalescent COVID-19. The specimen was peripheral blood. This sequence joins TRBV5-8 and TRBJ2-6; D remains unclear. The CDR3: CASSLFGSGANVLTF. The CDR3 DNA reads TGTGCCAGCAGCCTATTCGGGTCTGGGGCCAACGTCCTGACTTTC.